Each of the 13 T cell receptor beta chains below was sequenced from the same sample in a study of graft-versus-host responses after intestinal transplantation. Their antigens are not known. This table comes from immunoSEQ multiplex PCR, and its TCRdb copy is limited to in-frame clones, with some not included. The profile shows 65,000 to 90,000 clones, about nine tenths of them singletons. Sequencing was performed on unstimulated CD8+ T cells sorted from spleen or lymph node cells, taken before transplant. These receptors were taken from a human donor who was the organ donor for an intestinal transplant.

This clone has a single count. The rearrangement links TRBV4-1 to TRBJ1-6; 7 bases agree with TRBD1. The CDR3 has 19 residues. Germline V lookup: CDR1 MGHRA, CDR2 YSYEKL. After removal of 1 base from V and 7 bases from J, the junction contained 16 bases not matched to a gene. Here the CDR3 DNA reads TGCGCCAGCAGCCAAGCATCGGGGGACAGTCCAAATTCCAATTCACCCCTCCACTTT. This gives the protein CASSQASGDSPNSNSPLHF.

In its sample, this clone was seen a few times. This chain uses TRBV7-9 with TRBJ1-1, with no clear D. The CDR3 is 12 residues long. CDR1 is SEHNR and CDR2 is FQNEAQ in the germline V gene (reference sequence). Deletions cut 1 base from V and 8 bases from J, with 8 bases between. In nucleotides, the CDR3 is TGTGCCAGCAGCTTAGGGGTCGGGGAAGCTTTCTTT. It translates to CASSLGVGEAFF.

This rearrangement joins TRBV2 to TRBJ1-4; the D gene is possibly TRBD1 (6 bases). The CDR3 has 15 amino acids. Trimming took off 11 bases at V and 2 bases at J, with 18 bases between the two ends. Germline loops: CDR1 SNHLY, CDR2 FYNNEI. The CDR3 here is CAGLDHRATNEKLFF. The CDR3 bases are TGTGCCGGATTAGACCACAGGGCCACTAATGAAAAACTGTTTTTT. The variable domain in full, completed from reference TRBV2 and TRBJ1-4, reads EPEVTQTPSHQVTQMGQEVILRCVPISNHLYFYWYRQILGQKVEFLVSFYNNEISEKSEIFDDQFSVERPDGSNFTLKIRSTKLEDSAMYFCAGLDHRATNEKLFFGSGTQLSVL.

This clone was observed a few times. This chain joins TRBV4-3 and TRBJ1-4; a possible D gene is TRBD1 (5 bases). V shed 1 base and J shed 7 bases, with 10 bases lying between them. This CDR3 has 14 amino acids. In germline, CDR1 is LGHNA, CDR2 YSLEER. In DNA, the CDR3 is TGCGCCAGCAGCCAAGTAGGGGAATCTGAAAAACTGTTTTTT. Its protein product is CASSQVGESEKLFF.

This chain connects TRBV7-9 to TRBJ2-7; 8 bases map to TRBD2. This CDR3 region has 16 residues. Trimming removed 5 bases from V and 2 bases from J; junction bases left unmatched: 11. Germline V lookup: CDR1 SEHNR, CDR2 FQNEAQ (reference sequence). CDR3 loop: CASSREGTRDTYEQYF. The DNA for the CDR3 is TGTGCCAGCAGCCGGGAGGGGACACGGGATACCTACGAGCAGTACTTC.

The DNA of the CDR3 is TGCGCCAGCAGCTTGGATACGGGGGGGAGCGCAGATACGCAGTATTTT. It encodes CASSLDTGGSADTQYF. This chain links TRBV5-1 with TRBJ2-3; 8 positions agree with TRBD2. The CDR3 extends over 16 amino acids. J gave up 4 bases and V 0 bases, and 7 bases lay outside the gene matches. The germline CDR1 and CDR2 sequences are SGHRS and YFSETQ.

This clone was seen a single time. The gene calls are TRBV12-2 and TRBJ1-2; the table's D gene call, TRBD1, was not cross checked with the DNA. TRBV12-2 is noted as a pseudogene. The CDR3 length is 16 residues. The CDR3 DNA follows: TGTGCAAGTCGCTTAGCAGTACAGGACGCTAACTATGGCTACACCTTC. This translates into CASRLAVQDANYGYTF.

The J gene is TRBJ2-1, the V gene TRBV5-1; no firm D call. Germline loops: CDR1 SGHRS, CDR2 YFSETQ. The V gene lost 4 bases and the J gene lost 0 bases, with 2 bases spanning the gap. The CDR3 covers 12 residues. Here the CDR3 reads CASSHSYNEQFF. DNA for the CDR3: TGCGCCAGCAGCCACTCCTACAATGAGCAGTTCTTC.

The rearrangement joins TRBV6-4 to TRBJ2-7, with a weak D call TRBD1 (5 bases). This CDR3 is 15 amino acids long. The germline CDR1 and CDR2 sequences are MRHNA and SNTAGT. Trimming pared 0 bases from V and 5 bases from J, leaving 14 bases between. As DNA, the CDR3 is TGTGCCAGCAGTGACTCAAGGAAGGGGAAGCACGAGCAGTACTTC. It is translated as CASSDSRKGKHEQYF.

This clone was found a few times. The rearrangement uses TRBV11-2 and TRBJ2-7; 9 nucleotides line up with TRBD1. Germline trimming cut 3 bases from V and 3 bases from J; bases unmatched to any gene: 0. Germline assignment: CDR1 SGHAT and CDR2 FQNNGV. This CDR3 has 13 residues. The CDR3 DNA reads TGTGCCAGCAGCTTGGACAGGGGCTACGAGCAGTACTTC. It encodes CASSLDRGYEQYF.

The chain joins TRBV27 to TRBJ2-5; D gene unclear. This CDR3 is built from 13 residues. V was trimmed by 2 bases and J by 4 bases, leaving 8 bases between them. CDR1 is MNHEY and CDR2 is SMNVEV in the germline V gene (reference sequence). The CDR3: CASSLVVRETQYF. The CDR3, as DNA: TGTGCCAGCAGTTTAGTAGTTAGAGAGACCCAGTACTTC.

The rearrangement joins TRBV9 to TRBJ1-6; weak D call: TRBD1 (5 bases). Trimming pared 4 bases from V and 0 bases from J, leaving 8 bases between. Germline CDR1 and CDR2: SGDLS and YYNGEE. CDR3 length: 15 residues. The chain's CDR3 is CASSTGSSYNSPLHF. CDR3 DNA: TGTGCCAGCAGCACAGGAAGCTCCTATAATTCACCCCTCCACTTT. The variable domain in full, completed from reference TRBV9 and TRBJ1-6, reads DSGVTQTPKHLITATGQRVTLRCSPRSGDLSVYWYQQSLDQGLQFLIQYYNGEERAKGNILERFSAQQFPDLHSELNLSSLELGDSALYFCASSTGSSYNSPLHFGNGTRLTVT.

The chain links TRBV23-1 to TRBJ2-5, with 9 bases identical to TRBD1. TRBV23-1 is an ORF for which the function is uncertain. After removal of 0 bases from V and 7 bases from J, the junction contained 21 bases not matched to a gene. The CDR3 runs 20 residues. This CDR3 reads CASSQSLVKGPQGALGTQYF. The DNA for the CDR3 is TGCGCCAGCAGTCAATCCTTGGTGAAGGGCCCACAGGGGGCGTTGGGGACCCAGTACTTC.